This TCR beta chain emerged from a study of T-cell memory formation after mild COVID-19. The germline gives CDR1 MNHNY, CDR2 SVGAGI (reference sequence). The J segment lost 5 bases and the V segment lost 5 bases, leaving 4 bases of the junction unmatched. CDR3 size: 14 residues. Study findings and constraints: Clones that got smaller from day 15 to 85 had even CD4/CD8, while clones growing later tipped toward CD4+.

TCR alpha and TCR beta cDNA libraries carrying sample barcodes and UMIs came from 5'RACE with constant-segment primers. MiXCR was run by TCRdb on the 5' RACE reads, yielding one entry per CDR3 protein. The sample lists 200,000 to 250,000 distinct CDR3 sequences; 16% were seen once. This clonotype was detected a few times. The antigen is undetermined. Sequencing was done on a sample of PBMCs or a T cell subset sorted from them (not recorded which). This clonotype was obtained from a man aged 18 to 29 who had mild COVID-19 (a few samples of this study predate the infection). Cell type and time point are not known. The chain joins TRBV6-6 to TRBJ1-5; 9 bases are a match to TRBD1. The CDR3 DNA is TGTGCCAGCAGTAAGGGGACAGGGTATCAGCCCCAGCATTTT. This sequence encodes CASSKGTGYQPQHF.